These T cell receptor beta chains were read from a single sample in a study of blood T cell repertoires in COVID-19. Profiled with immunoSEQ multiplex PCR; TCRdb holds only in-frame clones, not every one. The table includes around 110,000 clones, approximately 82% detected once. The specimen was peripheral blood. The receptors come from a man in his thirties or forties with acute or convalescent COVID-19. The CDR3 runs from the conserved cysteine through the conserved F or W. Fields, in order: D gene, clone size, J gene, V gene, CDR3 protein, CDR3 DNA. The D gene is left open where the match is weak. Clone size is stated in some rows and not others, as once, few, many or a class when expanded.

TRBD2 | - | TRBJ2-1 | TRBV6-5 | CASSGGLAEYNEQFF | TGTGCCAGCAGCGGGGGACTAGCGGAATACAATGAGCAGTTCTTC
- | - | TRBJ1-4 | TRBV9 | CASSPRGAPNEKLFF | TGTGCCAGCAGCCCGCGTGGGGCACCCAATGAAAAACTGTTTTTT
TRBD2 | once | TRBJ2-1 | TRBV5-3 | CARSPAGLARVGEQFF | TGTGCCAGAAGCCCCGCAGGACTAGCGAGAGTCGGTGAGCAGTTCTTC
- | - | TRBJ2-3 | TRBV11-3 | CASSLGEGDIFTDTQYF | TGTGCCAGCAGCTTAGGGGAAGGGGACATTTTCACAGATACGCAGTATTTT
TRBD1 | - | TRBJ1-6 | TRBV25-1 | CASSERDRASPLHF | TGTGCCAGCAGTGAACGGGACAGGGCATCACCCCTCCACTTT
- | - | TRBJ2-7 | TRBV5-4 | CASSPRGGSYEQYF | TGTGCCAGCAGCCCGCGAGGGGGCTCCTACGAGCAGTACTTC
- | - | TRBJ1-1 | TRBV10-3 | CASGRTDEAFF | TGTGCCTCGGGGCGGACAGACGAAGCTTTCTTT
TRBD1 | once | TRBJ1-5 | TRBV7-9 | CASSSGQHNQPQHF | TGTGCCAGCAGCTCGGGACAGCACAATCAGCCCCAGCATTTT
- | - | TRBJ2-1 | TRBV6-1 | CASSEKGGGSYNEQFF | TGTGCCAGCAGTGAAAAGGGCGGAGGCTCCTACAATGAGCAGTTCTTC
- | - | TRBJ1-1 | TRBV24-1 | CATSDCEDCDTEAFF | TGTGCCACCAGTGATTGCGAGGATTGTGACACTGAAGCTTTCTTT
TRBD1 | - | TRBJ1-5 | TRBV27 | CAIQPTNRGFNQPQHF | TGTGCCATCCAACCTACGAACAGGGGGTTCAATCAGCCCCAGCATTTT
TRBD1 | - | TRBJ1-6 | TRBV6-1 | CASSEGQLTSPLHF | TGTGCCAGCAGTGAGGGACAGTTAACGTCACCCCTCCACTTT
- | - | TRBJ2-7 | TRBV7-2 | CASSLVETGPYYEQYF | TGTGCCAGCAGCTTAGTGGAGACAGGACCATACTACGAGCAGTACTTC
- | once | TRBJ2-2 | TRBV11-3 | CASSDRQESTGELFF | TGTGCCAGCAGCGACAGACAGGAATCCACCGGGGAGCTGTTTTTT
- | - | TRBJ2-1 | TRBV6-5 | CASSYSTGYNEQFF | TGTGCCAGCAGTTACTCGACAGGCTACAATGAGCAGTTCTTC
- | - | TRBJ2-3 | TRBV5-1 | CASSFGTLPSTDTQYF | TGCGCCAGCAGCTTTGGGACTCTACCTAGCACAGATACGCAGTATTTT
TRBD1 | - | TRBJ1-6 | TRBV27 | CASTVNRDRARSPLHF | TGTGCCAGCACCGTCAACCGGGACAGGGCCCGATCACCCCTCCACTTT
- | - | TRBJ1-2 | TRBV6-5 | CATRRATNYGYTF | TGTGCCACCCGCAGGGCGACTAACTATGGCTACACCTTC
TRBD1 | many | TRBJ2-3 | TRBV7-8 | CASSSTGGKADTQYF | TGTGCCAGCAGCTCCACAGGGGGCAAGGCAGATACGCAGTATTTT
- | - | TRBJ2-7 | TRBV18 | CASSPRGGYEQYF | TGTGCCAGCTCACCAAGGGGGGGTTACGAGCAGTACTTC
- | - | TRBJ1-2 | TRBV15 | CATSRDDYGYTF | TGTGCCACCAGCAGAGACGACTATGGCTACACCTTC
TRBD2 | - | TRBJ2-5 | TRBV7-9 | CASSFGAGRGETQYF | TGTGCCAGCAGCTTCGGGGCAGGGAGGGGAGAGACCCAGTACTTC
- | - | TRBJ2-5 | TRBV3-1/TRBV3-2 | CASSRGGSGQYF | TGTGCCAGCAGCCGTGGAGGGTCCGGCCAGTACTTC
- | - | TRBJ2-7 | TRBV5-6 | CASSLRAEGNEQYF | TGTGCCAGCAGCTTGCGGGCGGAGGGGAACGAGCAGTACTTC
TRBD1 | - | TRBJ1-4 | TRBV29-1 | CSVAGGSTEKLFF | TGCAGCGTTGCAGGGGGATCTACTGAAAAACTGTTTTTT
- | - | TRBJ1-1 | TRBV11-2 | CASSATYIGGNTEAFF | TGTGCCAGCAGCGCGACGTATATCGGGGGAAACACTGAAGCTTTCTTT
TRBD1 | - | TRBJ2-3 | TRBV19 | CASMMMTGSVTDTQYF | TGTGCCAGTATGATGATGACAGGGAGTGTAACAGATACGCAGTATTTT
- | - | TRBJ1-2 | TRBV30 | CAWTGSYGYTF | TGTGCCTGGACGGGGTCCTATGGCTACACCTTC